Listed below are T cell receptor beta chains from one sample, sequenced in a study of response to subunit inactivated influenza vaccine. TCRdb analysed the RT-PCR reads with MiXCR anew, one entry per CDR3 protein. The sample has 560,000 or so distinct CDR3 sequences, 6.5% to 8% seen once. The sequenced sample was PBMCs from blood, obtained about 24 months after vaccination. All receptors derive from a man aged 50-75 years who received an inactivated influenza vaccine. The CDR3 runs from the conserved cysteine through the conserved F or W. D genes are given only for firm matches. Size is stated for part of the rows, as once, few or many counts, or as a class when the clone is expanded.

j_call: TRBJ2-2; clone_size: few; v_call: TRBV6-2/TRBV6-3; d_call: TRBD2; cdr3_nt: TGTGCCAGCAGTTACTCGCCGGGAGGGCCCACCGGGGAGCTGTTTTTT; cdr3_aa: CASSYSPGGPTGELFF
j_call: TRBJ2-7; clone_size: .; v_call: TRBV4-3; d_call: .; cdr3_nt: TGCGCCAGCAGCCAACTGGGAAGTTCGGGCTACGAGCAGTACTTC; cdr3_aa: CASSQLGSSGYEQYF
j_call: TRBJ2-3; clone_size: many; v_call: TRBV20-1; d_call: TRBD2; cdr3_nt: TGCAGTGCTAAGGTTTCGGGACTAGCGTACACAGATACGCAGTATTTT; cdr3_aa: CSAKVSGLAYTDTQYF
j_call: TRBJ1-4; clone_size: many; v_call: TRBV7-6; d_call: .; cdr3_nt: TGTGCCAGCAGCCTGACCTCGGCAACTAATGAAAAACTGTTTTTT; cdr3_aa: CASSLTSATNEKLFF
j_call: TRBJ1-2; clone_size: few; v_call: TRBV6-5; d_call: TRBD1; cdr3_nt: TGCCCAAACCCCCTCGGGACAGGGAAGTCAAACTATGGCTACACCTTC; cdr3_aa: CPNPLGTGKSNYGYTF
j_call: TRBJ1-6; clone_size: .; v_call: TRBV20-1; d_call: .; cdr3_nt: TGCAGTGCTAGAGTGGGGGGGGGTAATTCACCCCTCCACTTT; cdr3_aa: CSARVGGGNSPLHF
j_call: TRBJ2-2; clone_size: few; v_call: TRBV27; d_call: .; cdr3_nt: TGTGCCAGCAGTACCTACACGAACACCGGGGAGCTGTTTTTT; cdr3_aa: CASSTYTNTGELFF
j_call: TRBJ1-1; clone_size: many; v_call: TRBV18; d_call: TRBD1; cdr3_nt: TGTGCCAGCTCACCGTGGACAGGGAATGAAGCTTTCTTT; cdr3_aa: CASSPWTGNEAFF
j_call: TRBJ1-2; clone_size: many; v_call: TRBV6-1; d_call: .; cdr3_nt: TGTGCCAGCAGACCGGGGACGGCCTATGGCTACACCTTC; cdr3_aa: CASRPGTAYGYTF
j_call: TRBJ2-3; clone_size: many; v_call: TRBV7-6; d_call: .; cdr3_nt: TGTGCCAGCAGCTTAGGTTTAACCAAAACAGATACGCAGTATTTT; cdr3_aa: CASSLGLTKTDTQYF
j_call: TRBJ1-1; clone_size: few; v_call: TRBV6-2/TRBV6-3; d_call: .; cdr3_nt: TGTGCCAGCAGTAACCGGTTCGGCAGGTCGAACACTGAAGCTTTCTTT; cdr3_aa: CASSNRFGRSNTEAFF
j_call: TRBJ2-2; clone_size: many; v_call: TRBV5-1; d_call: TRBD2; cdr3_nt: TGCGCCAGCAGCGAGACTAGCGGGAGCACCGGGGAGCTGTTTTTT; cdr3_aa: CASSETSGSTGELFF
j_call: TRBJ2-2; clone_size: .; v_call: TRBV12-3/TRBV12-4; d_call: .; cdr3_nt: TGTGCCAGCAGTTTAGGCCGGCTTTGGGGAGACGCGAACACCGGGGAGCTGTTTTTT; cdr3_aa: CASSLGRLWGDANTGELFF
j_call: TRBJ2-1; clone_size: many; v_call: TRBV7-9; d_call: .; cdr3_nt: TGTGCCAGCAGCGGGAGGACCGATGAGCAGTTCTTC; cdr3_aa: CASSGRTDEQFF
j_call: TRBJ2-1; clone_size: many; v_call: TRBV6-2/TRBV6-3; d_call: TRBD2; cdr3_nt: TGTGCCAGCAGCAACTTGGGACTAGCGGGAGACAATGAGCAGTTCTTC; cdr3_aa: CASSNLGLAGDNEQFF
j_call: TRBJ2-5; clone_size: many; v_call: TRBV20-1; d_call: .; cdr3_nt: TGCAGTGCTAGAGGGCCCCTCATAGAACAAGAGACCCAGTACTTC; cdr3_aa: CSARGPLIEQETQYF
j_call: TRBJ1-3; clone_size: .; v_call: TRBV28; d_call: .; cdr3_nt: TGTGCCAGCAGTTTGGCCGGGGATACTGGAAACACCATATATTTT; cdr3_aa: CASSLAGDTGNTIYF
j_call: TRBJ2-5; clone_size: many; v_call: TRBV5-1; d_call: .; cdr3_nt: TGCGCCAGCAATATTCAGGGGCGAGAGACCCAGTACTTC; cdr3_aa: CASNIQGRETQYF
j_call: TRBJ2-7; clone_size: .; v_call: TRBV29-1; d_call: TRBD1; cdr3_nt: TGCAGCGTGGCCCGGGACAGGAGTTCCTACGAGCAGTACTTC; cdr3_aa: CSVARDRSSYEQYF
j_call: TRBJ1-1; clone_size: .; v_call: TRBV6-5; d_call: .; cdr3_nt: TGTGCCACAGCAGTCGCCCAAACCACTGAAGCTTTCTTT; cdr3_aa: CATAVAQTTEAFF
j_call: TRBJ2-3; clone_size: .; v_call: TRBV29-1; d_call: TRBD2; cdr3_nt: TGCAGCGTTTTTCTTCTAGCGGGGGGAACCAACACAGATACGCAGTATTTT; cdr3_aa: CSVFLLAGGTNTDTQYF
j_call: TRBJ2-3; clone_size: many; v_call: TRBV20-1; d_call: TRBD2; cdr3_nt: TGCAGTGCTTGGACTAGCGGGGGACCAGATACGCAGTATTTT; cdr3_aa: CSAWTSGGPDTQYF
j_call: TRBJ2-6; clone_size: .; v_call: TRBV4-3; d_call: .; cdr3_nt: TGCGCCAGCAGCCATTCCGGCTCTGGGGCCAACGTCCTGACTTTC; cdr3_aa: CASSHSGSGANVLTF
j_call: TRBJ1-5; clone_size: .; v_call: TRBV5-6; d_call: TRBD1; cdr3_nt: TGTGCCAGCAGCTCGGACAGGAGGAATCAGCCCCAGCATTTT; cdr3_aa: CASSSDRRNQPQHF
j_call: TRBJ1-4; clone_size: few; v_call: TRBV4-3; d_call: .; cdr3_nt: TGCGCCAGCAGCCAAGACGCGGGACCCGAAAAACTGTTTTTT; cdr3_aa: CASSQDAGPEKLFF
j_call: TRBJ2-1; clone_size: many; v_call: TRBV7-8; d_call: TRBD2; cdr3_nt: TGTGCCAGCAGCTTAGGGGGACTAGCGGGCTACAATGAGCAGTTCTTC; cdr3_aa: CASSLGGLAGYNEQFF
j_call: TRBJ2-5; clone_size: few; v_call: TRBV27; d_call: .; cdr3_nt: TGTGCCAGCAGTACTGTGGGCGCGGCCCAGTACTTC; cdr3_aa: CASSTVGAAQYF
j_call: TRBJ2-1; clone_size: many; v_call: TRBV5-1; d_call: TRBD1; cdr3_nt: TGCGCCAGCAGCTTGGCCCCGGCCGAGACAGGGCCCTTTTCAGGCGGGCAGTTCTTC; cdr3_aa: CASSLAPAETGPFSGGQFF
j_call: TRBJ2-7; clone_size: .; v_call: TRBV4-2; d_call: TRBD1; cdr3_nt: TGTGCCAGCAGCCAGGGACAGGGGCTCTCCTACGAGCAGTACTTC; cdr3_aa: CASSQGQGLSYEQYF
j_call: TRBJ2-6; clone_size: .; v_call: TRBV5-6; d_call: .; cdr3_nt: TGTGCCAGCAGCGCGACAGGACTCTCTGGGGCCAACGTCCTGACTTTC; cdr3_aa: CASSATGLSGANVLTF
j_call: TRBJ1-1; clone_size: .; v_call: TRBV12-3/TRBV12-4; d_call: TRBD1; cdr3_nt: TGTGCCAGCAGTGAACAGGGGGCGCCGGTTGAAGCTTTCTTT; cdr3_aa: CASSEQGAPVEAFF
j_call: TRBJ1-2; clone_size: many; v_call: TRBV5-1; d_call: .; cdr3_nt: TGCGCCAGCAGCCCCGCCGGGCAGAACTATGGCTACACCTTC; cdr3_aa: CASSPAGQNYGYTF
j_call: TRBJ2-7; clone_size: many; v_call: TRBV4-3; d_call: .; cdr3_nt: TGCGCCAGCAGCCAAGACGTTAGGCTAGCGAACAGGGCCTACGAGCAGTACTTC; cdr3_aa: CASSQDVRLANRAYEQYF
j_call: TRBJ1-5; clone_size: many; v_call: TRBV4-1; d_call: .; cdr3_nt: TGCGCCAGCAGCCAAACGCTTCTGAGGGGTAATCAGCCCCAGCATTTT; cdr3_aa: CASSQTLLRGNQPQHF
j_call: TRBJ2-7; clone_size: many; v_call: TRBV18; d_call: .; cdr3_nt: TGTGCCAGCAGCCCTCGCGATGGCTCCTACGAGCAGTACTTC; cdr3_aa: CASSPRDGSYEQYF
j_call: TRBJ2-5; clone_size: few; v_call: TRBV12-3/TRBV12-4; d_call: .; cdr3_nt: TGTGCCAGCAGTCCCCGGGCCCGGCAAGAGACCCAGTACTTC; cdr3_aa: CASSPRARQETQYF
j_call: TRBJ1-5; clone_size: many; v_call: TRBV15; d_call: .; cdr3_nt: TGTGCCACCAGCAGAGATCCAGGGACCAATCAGCCCCAGCATTTT; cdr3_aa: CATSRDPGTNQPQHF
j_call: TRBJ2-7; clone_size: few; v_call: TRBV11-3; d_call: TRBD1; cdr3_nt: TGTGCCAGGAACCCTGACAGGGTGGGCGAGCAGTACTTC; cdr3_aa: CARNPDRVGEQYF
j_call: TRBJ1-2; clone_size: many; v_call: TRBV5-1; d_call: TRBD1; cdr3_nt: TGCGCCAGCAGCTCTGGACAGGGGTCCTATGGCTACACCTTC; cdr3_aa: CASSSGQGSYGYTF
j_call: TRBJ1-2; clone_size: many; v_call: TRBV4-3; d_call: .; cdr3_nt: TGCGCCAGCAGCCAAGGTTGGCAGTATGGCTACACCTTC; cdr3_aa: CASSQGWQYGYTF
j_call: TRBJ2-5; clone_size: few; v_call: TRBV3-1; d_call: .; cdr3_nt: TGTGCCAGCAGCCGTTCCGGGAGTAGCAGGGAGACCCAGTACTTC; cdr3_aa: CASSRSGSSRETQYF
j_call: TRBJ2-1; clone_size: few; v_call: TRBV27; d_call: TRBD2; cdr3_nt: TGTGCCAGCAGCCATCGGCGGGGGGCGAGCAATGAGCAGTTCTTC; cdr3_aa: CASSHRRGASNEQFF
j_call: TRBJ2-5; clone_size: few; v_call: TRBV5-5; d_call: .; cdr3_nt: TGTGCCAGCAGCTTCTCAGGGAATCCTCAAGAGACCCAGTACTTC; cdr3_aa: CASSFSGNPQETQYF
j_call: TRBJ2-7; clone_size: many; v_call: TRBV20-1; d_call: TRBD2; cdr3_nt: TGCAGTGCTAGTATAGCGGGAGGGCGTTTTTACGAGCAGTACTTC; cdr3_aa: CSASIAGGRFYEQYF
j_call: TRBJ2-7; clone_size: many; v_call: TRBV10-2; d_call: TRBD2; cdr3_nt: TGCGCCAGCAGTGCAGCGGGAGCCTTGGGTTACGAGCAGTACTTC; cdr3_aa: CASSAAGALGYEQYF
j_call: TRBJ2-7; clone_size: few; v_call: TRBV15; d_call: TRBD1; cdr3_nt: TGTGCCACCAGCACAGGCAGGGGGCTGTACGAGCAGTACTTC; cdr3_aa: CATSTGRGLYEQYF
j_call: TRBJ1-4; clone_size: many; v_call: TRBV12-3/TRBV12-4; d_call: .; cdr3_nt: TGTGCCAGCAGTTTAGCGCTAATGGAAAAACTGTTTTTT; cdr3_aa: CASSLALMEKLFF
j_call: TRBJ1-2; clone_size: many; v_call: TRBV27; d_call: .; cdr3_nt: TGTGCCAGCAGTCCCCTCGACAGCTATGGCTACACCTTC; cdr3_aa: CASSPLDSYGYTF